This TCR beta chain was found in a study of shared clonotypes between healthy human individuals (dated by TCRdb to 2018 to 2021). In the study overall: Three men and a couple of women, aged 18 to 49 years, made up the cohort. For each donor, three plates each were used for CD4 naive and CD4 memory, two plates were used for CD8 naive, and one plate was used for CD8 memory. Blood TCR repertoires of four to six healthy adults were deeply sequenced to estimate repertoire size and the extent of clonotype sharing between individuals. Different laboratories and diverse techniques were used to prepare libraries and sequence TCR repertoires, to increase sequencing depth and limit assay-specific biases. Each donor's leukapheresis produced roughly between roughly 0.9 and 8.9 billion PBMCs.

Remarks on this clone: There is no known antigen for this receptor. Base qualities are not provided; no much larger clone lies one nucleotide away.

As encoded in the germline V gene, CDR1 is SNHLY while CDR2 is FYNNEI. V was cut back by 4 bases and J by 1 base, leaving a gap of 13 bases between them. From the cysteine up to the phenylalanine, the CDR3 has a length of 15 residues. Of the read, only the CDR3 DNA is kept; its 45 bases are in frame from base 1. The study at large found these results: Larger estimated clonotype richness was generally found for naive subsets than for memory subsets. Compared with non-shared clonotypes, the clonotypes found in all four sorted-subset donors had higher generation probabilities. Sharing across a handful of donors was observed for approximately 4.6% of naive CD4, 3% to 3.5% of naive CD8, 2% to 2.5% of memory CD4, and around 0.42% of memory CD8 clonotypes. Only blood was sampled, and tissue TCR repertoires likely differ from those in blood. Incomplete sequencing was indicated by rarefaction of sorted-subset datasets, despite the large sequencing depth. Because the study included only a small number of donors, the genetic and exposure-history diversity represented was limited. Based on pairwise subsampling, the degree of clonotype sharing among donors was expected to be affected by sequencing depth.

TCR CDR3 regions were amplified from genomic DNA by multiplex PCR using the deep immunoSEQ assay. Extracted genomic DNA from each cell subset was spread evenly across all wells of several immunoSEQ 96-well plates, with each plate serving as a replicate. For sorted subsets, each replicate PCR was loaded with approximately 190 ng genomic DNA, equivalent to 25,000 to 35,000 T cell genomes. The purified libraries were quantified using a Qubit 3.0 fluorometer, sized with a Bioanalyzer 2100, and then quantified again using the KAPA Library Quantification kit. Every immunoSEQ 96-well plate was sequenced on a dedicated single-read 150-cycle Illumina NextSeq 550 flow cell. In the paper's pipeline: The immunoSEQ output contained only junctional sequences without quality scores, so filtering could not match that applied to full-length reads. Sequences were annotated with PyIR, a Python wrapper for IgBLAST v1.9, using IMGT germline references to assign V/J genes and CDR3. Any read was removed if the V/J assignment was weak (E-value above 1e-6), the CDR3 was missing, or the read contained stop codons, out-of-frame junctions, or ambiguous translated residues. A V3J clonotype was defined by an identical inferred V gene, J gene, and CDR3 amino acid sequence. Percentage overlap between repertoires was calculated by dividing the number of shared unique clonotypes by the size of the smaller repertoire. Repertoire richness was assessed with RTK rarefaction, the Chao1 estimator, and Recon v2.1 estimates of unobserved clonotypes. Generation probabilities for all TCRbeta clonotypes obtained by the gDNA method from a handful of donors were computed using OLGA. Held by TCRdb, this immuneACCESS table contains in-frame sequences only and omits some clones. Under half of the omission traces to an unresolved V gene where checked; the cause of the rest is unknown. V and J calls and clone size come straight from that table; D and trimming were deduced from the DNA. Present in this sample are around 2.1 million clones, 90% to 95% of which were seen just once. The ten top clones hold under 2% of the sample.

For the CD8 naive samples, CD45RO-negative cells were positively selected for CCR7, yielding a CD45RA+CCR7+ population from which TemRA cells were excluded. The donors were healthy, HIV-negative adults who had no recently reported acute infections or vaccinations. Only Caucasian adults living in Nashville, Tennessee, USA were represented among the donors. Blood was collected by leukapheresis, and PBMCs were isolated by Ficoll-Histopaque density gradient centrifugation and then cryopreserved in liquid nitrogen vapor phase. Analytical flow cytometry was used to check the purity and quantity of every magnetically sorted T cell population. From each sorted fraction, genomic DNA was isolated and quantified by UV absorbance on a Nanodrop 2000c.

What was sequenced was naive CD8+ T cells from PBMCs. The cell subset or site label here, explained by the study, means: CD45RA+CCR7+. This TCR derives from a man aged 18 to 35 in good health. Some clones in this sample may be carry-over from other donors' samples. The rearranged segments are TRBV2 and TRBJ2-5, and perhaps TRBD1 as D gene, on 6 matching bases. This receptor carries the CDR3 CASSGLTGIQETQYF. The DNA reads as follows: TGTGCCAGCAGTGGACTAACAGGGATCCAAGAGACCCAGTACTTC.